These 25 T cell receptor beta chains were all obtained from the same sample, sequenced in a study of blood T cell repertoires in COVID-19. This table comes from immunoSEQ multiplex PCR, and its TCRdb copy is limited to in-frame clones, with some not included. The table lists approximately 210,000 clones, around 84% of them singletons. The sample comprised PBMCs or T cells enriched from blood (not recorded which). The receptor set was obtained from a man aged 25 to 40 with acute COVID-19.

The chain couples TRBV5-1 to TRBJ2-7; TRBD2 is a possible D gene (6 bases). Germline V gives CDR1 SGHRS, CDR2 YFSETQ. V was pared by 2 bases and J by 0 bases, with 9 bases between. The CDR3 is made up of 14 amino acids. The DNA for the CDR3 is TGCGCCAGCAGCTTCGGGGGAAGCTCCTACGAGCAGTACTTC. Protein: CASSFGGSSYEQYF.

V usage is TRBV10-3 and J usage is TRBJ1-1, with a possible D match to TRBD1 (5 bases). The germline V and J ends were trimmed by 4 bases and 6 bases, with 12 bases remaining between them. The germline V gene has CDR1 ENHRY and CDR2 SYGVKD. There are 13 residues in the CDR3. This CDR3 reads CAISVGATAEAFF. The CDR3 coding sequence is TGTGCCATCAGTGTTGGGGCGACAGCTGAAGCTTTCTTT.

The V and J genes are TRBV2 and TRBJ1-5, with a weak D call TRBD1 (6 bases). There are 13 residues in the CDR3. The V gene lost 3 bases and the J gene lost 8 bases, with 11 bases spanning the gap. Germline CDR1 and CDR2: SNHLY and FYNNEI. CDR3 loop: CASSDRGDKPQHF. CDR3 in DNA: TGTGCCAGCAGTGACAGGGGCGACAAGCCCCAGCATTTT.

The rearrangement uses TRBV5-1 and TRBJ2-7, with D unclear. Trimming removed 1 base at V and 6 bases at J, with 11 bases between. Germline CDR1 reads SGHRS; CDR2 reads YFSETQ. The CDR3 loop spans 13 amino acids. The CDR3: CASSLHSLGEQYF. CDR3 DNA sequence: TGCGCCAGCAGCTTGCACAGCTTGGGCGAGCAGTACTTC.

V gene TRBV6-5 combines with J gene TRBJ1-1, with D uncertain. The germline V gene has CDR1 MNHEY and CDR2 SVGAGI. This CDR3 contains 11 residues. The V end was cut by 10 bases, the J end by 1 base, with 7 bases between. CDR3 nucleotides: TGTGCCACCTGGGCGAACACTGAAGCTTTCTTT. Its protein product is CATWANTEAFF.

V usage is TRBV5-1 and J usage is TRBJ2-7; D ambiguous. The ends were cut back, 0 bases at V and 4 bases at J, with 8 bases in the middle. This CDR3 is 13 amino acids long. Germline V gene lookup returns CDR1 SGHRS and CDR2 YFSETQ. CDR3 DNA: TGCGCCAGCAGCTTGGTTCGAGGTTACGAGCAGTACTTC. It yields the protein CASSLVRGYEQYF.

This clone was observed once. This chain uses TRBV4-2 with TRBJ2-7; no firm D call. V was shortened by 9 bases and J by 0 bases, with 12 bases between the two germline ends. The CDR3 runs 13 residues. CDR1 and CDR2 (germline): LGHNA, YNFKEQ. The CDR3 sequence is CARPRRISYEQYF. The CDR3 DNA sequence: TGTGCCAGACCACGGCGGATCTCCTACGAGCAGTACTTC.

This rearrangement joins TRBV7-9 to TRBJ1-1; TRBD1 matches at 7 bases. Germline loops: CDR1 SEHNR, CDR2 FQNEAQ (reference sequence). There are 16 residues in the CDR3. V gave up 5 bases and J gave up 0 bases; unmatched junction bases: 9. The CDR3 coding sequence is TGTGCCAGCAGCCCCAGGGCGACAGGGCTGAACACTGAAGCTTTCTTT. Its translation: CASSPRATGLNTEAFF.

The V gene is TRBV4-1, the J gene TRBJ2-5; 7 bases are shared with TRBD1. V shed 2 bases, J shed 4 bases, and the junction held 7 bases outside the gene matches. Germline CDR1 reads MGHRA; CDR2 reads YSYEKL. CDR3 length: 15 amino acids. CDR3 amino acids: CASSQRQAGGETQYF. CDR3 DNA sequence: TGCGCCAGCAGCCAAAGGCAGGCAGGGGGAGAGACCCAGTACTTC.

V is TRBV5-6 and J is TRBJ1-2; a weak D match, TRBD1 (6 bases). In germline, CDR1 is SGHDT, CDR2 YYEEEE. This CDR3 comprises 14 residues. V lost 0 bases, J lost 1 base, and 7 bases lay in between. The CDR3 nucleotides read TGTGCCAGCAGCTTGGACAGGGTTAACTATGGCTACACCTTC. As protein: CASSLDRVNYGYTF. Complete variable domain (other parts from reference TRBV5-6 and TRBJ1-2): DAGVTQSPTHLIKTRGQQVTLRCSPKSGHDTVSWYQQALGQGPQFIFQYYEEEERQRGNFPDRFSGHQFPNYSSELNVNALLLGDSALYLCASSLDRVNYGYTFGSGTRLTVV.

The chain links TRBV11-2 to TRBJ2-4; 9 positions match TRBD1. Germline assignment: CDR1 SGHAT and CDR2 FQNNGV. The CDR3 runs to 17 residues. The ends lost 5 bases at V and 1 base at J; junction bases unmatched: 9. The CDR3 nucleotides read TGTGCCAGCAGCCAGACCACAGGGGGCACCGCCAAAAACATTCAGTACTTC. Its translation is CASSQTTGGTAKNIQYF.

About this clone itself: Other DNA sequences within the sample encode an identical CDR3. This chain uses TRBV20-1 with TRBJ2-5; D gene ambiguous. CDR3 length: 10 amino acids. V was clipped by 2 bases and J by 5 bases, with 3 bases between them. CDR1 is DFQATT and CDR2 is SNEGSKA in the germline V gene (reference sequence). Here the CDR3 DNA reads TGCAGTGCTAGACTGGAGACCCAGTACTTC. Its translation: CSARLETQYF.

This clone has just one count. This sequence joins TRBV3-1 (or the pseudogene TRBV3-2) and TRBJ2-3; a possible D gene is TRBD2 (7 bases). Germline loops: CDR1 LGHDT, CDR2 YNNKEL (reference sequence). CDR3 length equals 17 residues. With 0 bases removed from V and 1 base from J, the gap between germline ends came to 14 bases. The CDR3 nucleotides are TGTGCCAGCAGCCAAGAAAGGGGGGGGCTTGGCACAGATACGCAGTATTTT. Translation gives CASSQERGGLGTDTQYF.

The CDR3 loop is CATSRARGATDTQYF. The DNA of the CDR3 is TGTGCCACCAGCAGAGCCAGGGGGGCAACAGATACGCAGTATTTT. The chain carries TRBV15 and TRBJ2-3; a possible D gene is TRBD1 (7 bases). Germline CDR1 is LNHNV and CDR2 is YYDKDF (reference sequence). CDR3 length: 15 amino acids. V was pared by 1 base and J by 3 bases, with 11 bases between. Supplemented by reference TRBV15 and TRBJ2-3, the full variable domain reads DAMVIQNPRYQVTQFGKPVTLSCSQTLNHNVMYWYQQKSSQAPKLLFHYYDKDFNNEADTPDNFQSRRPNTSFCFLDIRSPGLGDTAMYLCATSRARGATDTQYFGPGTRLTVL.

This rearrangement joins TRBV12-3 or TRBV12-4 to TRBJ1-1; D is unclear. The ends were cut back, 3 bases at V and 3 bases at J, with 8 bases in the middle. The CDR3 runs to 13 residues. The CDR3, as DNA: TGTGCCAGCAGTTTTAATAGAGACACTGAAGCTTTCTTT. Translating it yields CASSFNRDTEAFF.

The rearrangement links TRBV5-4 to TRBJ1-2; TRBD1 aligns across 7 bases. The CDR3 has 14 residues. With 1 base clipped from V and 4 bases from J, the junction kept 4 bases outside the gene matches. Germline CDR1 reads SGHNT; CDR2 reads YYREEE (reference sequence). CDR3 region: CASSLSGTAYGYTF. The DNA of the CDR3 is TGTGCCAGCAGCTTGTCAGGGACAGCCTATGGCTACACCTTC.

The CDR3: CASSRQGNSPLHF. The CDR3 region has the DNA TGTGCCAGCAGCAGACAGGGGAATTCACCCCTCCACTTT. The gene calls are TRBV12-3 or TRBV12-4 and TRBJ1-6, with TRBD1 matching 8 bases. V was clipped by 6 bases and J by 7 bases; unmatched bases: 2. The CDR3 runs 13 residues.

The chain couples TRBV5-1 to TRBJ2-3; D gene uncertain. Germline V gives CDR1 SGHRS, CDR2 YFSETQ. The CDR3 has 14 amino acids. The ends were cut back, 3 bases at V and 3 bases at J, with 11 bases in the middle. The CDR3 sequence: CASSSGVKTDTQYF. The CDR3 DNA is TGCGCCAGCAGCTCCGGAGTTAAAACAGATACGCAGTATTTT.

This chain joins TRBV5-3 and TRBJ1-2; D not certain. TRBV5-3 is annotated as an ORF whose role is uncertain. CDR3 length: 14 amino acids. The V end was cut by 4 bases, the J end by 4 bases, with 14 bases between. The CDR3 protein is CARSPRTEFYGYTF. Written as DNA, the CDR3 is TGTGCCAGAAGCCCCCGAACAGAGTTCTATGGCTACACCTTC.

J is TRBJ1-5 and V is TRBV11-2, with 7 positions matching TRBD1. Germline CDR1 SGHAT, CDR2 FQNNGV. The V gene end was trimmed by 5 bases and the J gene end by 5 bases; junction bases not matched to a gene: 3. This CDR3 is built from 13 residues. The CDR3 nucleotides read TGTGCCAGCAGCGGAACAGGGGATCAGCCCCAGCATTTT. This sequence encodes CASSGTGDQPQHF.

V usage is TRBV28 and J usage is TRBJ1-1, with 8 bases matching TRBD1. V dropped 2 bases and J dropped 3; count of bases not matched to a gene: 2. The CDR3 has 14 residues. CDR1 MDHEN and CDR2 SYDVKM come from the germline V gene. The CDR3 DNA follows: TGTGCCAGCAGTTTACAGGGGGCATACACTGAAGCTTTCTTT. Its translation is CASSLQGAYTEAFF. The full variable domain, with the rest looked up from reference TRBV28 and TRBJ1-1, is DVKVTQSSRYLVKRTGEKVFLECVQDMDHENMFWYRQDPGLGLRLIYFSYDVKMKEKGDIPEGYSVSREKKERFSLILESASTNQTSMYLCASSLQGAYTEAFFGQGTRLTVV.

This clone was counted a few times. The genes are TRBV5-1 and TRBJ2-5, with 8 bases fitting TRBD1. CDR1 SGHRS and CDR2 YFSETQ come from the germline V gene. There are 17 residues in the CDR3. J lost 4 bases, V lost 7 bases, and 18 bases had no gene match. CDR3 residues: CASHPFTNDRGRETQYF. CDR3 nucleotide sequence: TGCGCCAGCCATCCTTTCACAAACGACAGGGGCCGAGAGACCCAGTACTTC.

V is TRBV2 and J is TRBJ2-6, with D tentatively TRBD1 (6 bases). CDR3 size: 14 residues. Germline V gives CDR1 SNHLY, CDR2 FYNNEI. V shed 8 bases and J shed 1 base, with 9 bases lying between them. The CDR3 DNA sequence: TGTGCCAGCCTAGGACAGTCTGGGGCCAACGTCCTGACTTTC. It yields the protein CASLGQSGANVLTF.

The chain links TRBV6-4 to TRBJ2-5; perhaps TRBD2 as D (6 bases). Germline CDR1 and CDR2: MRHNA and SNTAGT. This CDR3 has 15 residues. Trimming cost V 0 bases and J 5 bases, with 13 bases left between them. The CDR3 sequence is CASSDSSGNSETQYF. The CDR3 DNA reads as TGTGCCAGCAGTGACTCTAGCGGCAACTCGGAGACCCAGTACTTC.

The rearrangement uses TRBV9 and TRBJ2-5, with no clear D. This CDR3 comprises 14 residues. V shed 0 bases and J shed 6 bases, with 12 bases lying between them. Per germline, CDR1 SGDLS and CDR2 YYNGEE. The CDR3 here is CASSVEASVKTQYF. The CDR3 DNA sequence: TGTGCCAGCAGCGTAGAGGCCAGCGTGAAGACCCAGTACTTC.